This T cell receptor (beta chain) emerged from a study of Graves' ophthalmopathy and Graves' hyperthyroidism. This clonotype was counted many times. V was cut by 10 bases and J by 5 bases, with 23 bases left in between. Per germline, CDR1 ENHRY and CDR2 SYGVKD. The CDR3 is 15 amino acids. RNA transcripts were the template, and TCR beta CDR3 regions were amplified from them. The first round was an RT-PCR with HTBI primers, and the second round was a multiplex PCR. Via MiXCR, TCRdb re-called the multiplex PCR reads, giving one row per CDR3 protein. The sample includes some 370,000 distinct CDR3 sequences, about a sixth of them seen just once.

The rearrangement joins TRBV10-3 to TRBJ1-1, with a tentative D call TRBD1 (6 bases). Sequenced: peripheral blood. The receptor was derived from an adult woman with stable Graves' hyperthyroidism. This chain's CDR3 is CATTPTVRGGTEAFF. The DNA of the CDR3 is TGTGCCACCACCCCCACGGTGAGGGGGGGTACTGAAGCTTTCTTT.